The 21 T cell receptor beta chains presented below share a single source sample, sequenced in a study of vaccination and CD4 T cells after COVID-19. Cultured CD4+ T cell DNA was sequenced using the Oncomine TCR Beta short-read assay. In TCRdb, the PCR reads were re-called with MiXCR into one record per CDR3 protein. The data show over 7,500 distinct CDR3 sequences, about 34% seen once. As for treatment: approximately 9-day PBMC culture with coronavirus spike peptide pools or control peptides (ViraFEST assay). During the years 2011-2018, before the COVID-19 pandemic, the unexposed donor's CD4+ T cells were collected. Their antigens remain unidentified. The sequenced material came from CD4+ T cells from blood, cultured in vitro. These receptors all come from a human donor in good health.

The V gene is TRBV11-2, the J gene TRBJ2-2; no firm D call. V lost 0 bases, J lost 5 bases, and 1 base lay in between. Germline CDR1 is SGHAT and CDR2 is FQNNGV. The CDR3 length is 12 residues. The CDR3 DNA sequence: TGTGCCAGCAGCTTAGAGACCGGGGAGCTGTTTTTT. This encodes CASSLETGELFF.

By share of the sample, this clonotype is medium-sized. The chain employs TRBV20-1 and TRBJ1-1; D gene unclear. CDR1 is DFQATT, CDR2 SNEGSKA, per germline (reference sequence). V was pared by 5 bases and J by 5 bases, with 12 bases between. The CDR3 has 12 amino acids. The DNA of the CDR3 is TGCAGTGCTCCGTCGGAGGTGACTGAAGCTTTCTTT. Translated, it gives CSAPSEVTEAFF.

The V call is TRBV6-1, the J call TRBJ1-6; a weak D match, TRBD1 (6 bases). Germline values: CDR1 MNHNS, CDR2 SASEGT. The V gene lost 6 bases and the J gene lost 8 bases, with 20 bases spanning the gap. The CDR3 is 16 residues long. The CDR3: CASRPDYRVAYSPLHF. In DNA, the CDR3 is TGTGCCAGCAGGCCGGATTACAGGGTGGCTTATTCACCCCTCCACTTT.

V is TRBV27 and J is TRBJ2-2; weak D call: TRBD2 (5 bases). CDR1 is MNHEY and CDR2 is SMNVEV in the germline V gene (reference sequence). The germline V and J ends were trimmed by 5 bases and 6 bases, with 7 bases remaining between them. This CDR3 contains 12 residues. The CDR3 reads CASSPRAGELFF. In nucleotides, the CDR3 is TGTGCCAGCAGTCCGAGGGCCGGGGAGCTGTTTTTT.

The sample holds a few counts of this clonotype. The rearrangement uses TRBV20-1 and TRBJ1-2; D is perhaps TRBD1 (6 bases). This CDR3 is 12 amino acids long. V lost 4 bases, J lost 7 bases, and 13 bases lay in between. Germline values: CDR1 DFQATT, CDR2 SNEGSKA (reference sequence). CDR3 protein: CSAKRGAGGYTF. CDR3 nucleotides: TGCAGTGCTAAACGGGGGGCGGGTGGCTACACCTTC.

The V gene is TRBV10-3, the J gene TRBJ1-2, with a possible D match to TRBD1 (6 bases). CDR1 ENHRY and CDR2 SYGVKD come from the germline V gene. Deletions cut 3 bases from V and 6 bases from J, with 14 bases between. The CDR3 consists of 14 residues. CDR3 amino acids: CAISDYQGNDGYTF. CDR3 in DNA: TGTGCCATCAGTGATTATCAGGGGAACGATGGCTACACCTTC.

In its sample, this clonotype was seen a few times. This chain links TRBV20-1 with TRBJ1-5, with 9 bases matching TRBD1. Germline V gene sequence: CDR1 DFQATT, CDR2 SNEGSKA (reference sequence). The CDR3 has 13 residues. J lost 7 bases, V lost 4 bases, and 5 bases had no gene match. CDR3 loop: CSAKQGAGQPQHF. CDR3 sequence (DNA): TGCAGTGCTAAACAGGGGGCCGGGCAGCCCCAGCATTTT.

This clonotype counts as hyperexpanded. This sequence joins TRBV20-1 and TRBJ1-4; 8 bases match TRBD1. The CDR3 has 13 amino acids. The J segment lost 5 bases and the V segment lost 5 bases, leaving 4 bases of the junction unmatched. Germline CDR1 reads DFQATT; CDR2 reads SNEGSKA (reference sequence). The CDR3 sequence: CSAPQGANEKLFF. The CDR3 region has the DNA TGCAGTGCTCCTCAGGGGGCGAATGAAAAACTGTTTTTT.

This clonotype is judged medium-sized. The V call is TRBV20-1, the J call TRBJ1-1; D remains unclear. The CDR3 is made up of 12 amino acids. The V end lost 0 bases, the J end lost 4 bases, and 6 bases lay between the germline ends. Per germline, CDR1 DFQATT and CDR2 SNEGSKA (reference sequence). The CDR3, as DNA: TGCAGTGCTAGAGACAGGATCACTGAAGCTTTCTTT. It translates to CSARDRITEAFF.

In its sample, this clonotype ranks as medium-sized. J is TRBJ1-3 and V is TRBV27, with a tentative D call TRBD1 (6 bases). Trimming took 5 bases from V and 6 from J, leaving 11 bases between them. The CDR3 is 13 amino acids. Per germline, CDR1 MNHEY and CDR2 SMNVEV (reference sequence). The DNA for the CDR3 is TGTGCCAGCAGTCCACAGGGTCTAAACACCATATATTTT. Its protein is CASSPQGLNTIYF.

This clonotype was detected a few times. This chain links TRBV6-4 with TRBJ2-3, with 12 bases matching TRBD2. Germline V CDR1 and CDR2: MRHNA, SNTAGT. V trimming: 2 bases; J trimming: 2 bases; junction bases outside the gene matches: 2. The CDR3 is 16 amino acids. The CDR3 spells CASSDGTSGHTDTQYF. The DNA of the CDR3 is TGTGCCAGCAGTGACGGGACTAGCGGGCACACAGATACGCAGTATTTT.

The V gene is TRBV19, the J gene TRBJ2-5; D possibly corresponds to TRBD2 (6 bases). Germline CDR1 is LNHDA and CDR2 is SQIVND (reference sequence). V was shortened by 7 bases and J by 4 bases, with 13 bases between the two germline ends. The CDR3 runs to 13 residues. The CDR3 bases are TGTGCCAGTAACTCCCACGGGGGAGAGACCCAGTACTTC. Protein sequence: CASNSHGGETQYF.

This clonotype was counted a few times. The chain employs TRBV19 and TRBJ1-2, with D perhaps TRBD1 (5 bases). The V and J ends lost 3 bases and 4 bases respectively, with 9 bases between them. Germline values: CDR1 LNHDA, CDR2 SQIVND (reference sequence). The CDR3 sequence is 13 residues long. CDR3 nucleotide sequence: TGTGCCAGTAGTATGGACGGGGGCTATGGCTACACCTTC. The encoded protein is CASSMDGGYGYTF.

The chain links TRBV12-3 or TRBV12-4 to TRBJ2-2, with a possible D match to TRBD1 (6 bases). This CDR3 comprises 15 residues. The V end was cut by 5 bases, the J end by 3 bases, with 13 bases between. The CDR3 DNA reads TGTGCCAGCAGTCCAGGGACACTGGACACCGGGGAGCTGTTTTTT. Translated: CASSPGTLDTGELFF.

The chain is built from TRBV18 and TRBJ1-1; possible D gene TRBD1, 5 bases. CDR1 is KGHSH, CDR2 LQKENI, per germline. This CDR3 has 16 residues. V was shortened by 6 bases and J by 0 bases, with 17 bases between the two germline ends. CDR3 sequence (DNA): TGTGCCAGCTCTCGTTGGGAGACAGTCATGAACACTGAAGCTTTCTTT. It translates to CASSRWETVMNTEAFF. Full variable domain (outside the CDR3, taken from reference TRBV18 and TRBJ1-1): NAGVMQNPRHLVRRRGQEARLRCSPMKGHSHVYWYRQLPEEGLKFMVYLQKENIIDESGMPKERFSAEFPKEGPSILRIQQVVRGDSAAYFCASSRWETVMNTEAFFGQGTRLTVV.

CDR3 coding DNA: TGTGCCAGCAGCCTGACAGGGGGAGACGGCTACACCTTC. Translation gives CASSLTGGDGYTF. The V call is TRBV5-4, the J call TRBJ1-2; TRBD1 agrees at 9 bases. CDR1 SGHNT and CDR2 YYREEE come from the germline V gene (reference sequence). The length of the CDR3 is 13 residues. The V gene end was trimmed by 4 bases and the J gene end by 8 bases; junction bases not matched to a gene: 6.

The chain recombines TRBV10-1 with TRBJ2-7; D unresolved. Germline V gene lookup returns CDR1 WNHNN and CDR2 SYGVQD (reference sequence). This CDR3 is built from 11 residues. The V end was cut by 5 bases, the J end by 4 bases, with 6 bases between. The CDR3 is CASSLGYEQYF. Written as DNA, the CDR3 is TGCGCCAGCAGTTTGGGGTACGAGCAGTACTTC.

DNA for the CDR3: TGTGCCAGCAGTGAGCAGGGTCTGGGCTATGGCTACACCTTC. This codes for CASSEQGLGYGYTF. The chain employs TRBV2 and TRBJ1-2; D may be TRBD1 (5 bases). The CDR3 extends over 14 amino acids. Germline V gene lookup returns CDR1 SNHLY and CDR2 FYNNEI. Trimming removed 3 bases at V and 4 bases at J, with 12 bases between.

The chain links TRBV7-9 to TRBJ1-4, with 9 bases fitting TRBD1. The CDR3 loop spans 14 amino acids. Germline V gene sequence: CDR1 SEHNR, CDR2 FQNEAQ (reference sequence). Germline trimming cut 5 bases from V and 7 bases from J; bases unmatched to any gene: 5. CDR3 region: CASSPDRGLEKLFF. The DNA of the CDR3 is TGTGCCAGCAGCCCGGACAGGGGCCTTGAAAAACTGTTTTTT.

The rearrangement uses TRBV12-3 or TRBV12-4 and TRBJ1-2, with unresolved D. This CDR3 comprises 12 residues. V lost 5 bases and J lost 8, with 12 bases in between. The CDR3 loop reads CASSPLSTGYTF. The DNA for the CDR3 is TGTGCCAGCAGTCCCCTGTCGACCGGCTACACCTTC.

The V call is TRBV10-3, the J call TRBJ1-2; TRBD1 might be the D (6 bases). Looked up from germline, CDR1 is ENHRY and CDR2 is SYGVKD. V lost 2 bases to trimming and J lost 10 bases, with 11 bases between them. This CDR3 is built from 12 residues. The CDR3 region has the DNA TGTGCCATCAGTGAGGGAGAGGGGGACTACACCTTC. Protein product: CAISEGEGDYTF.